The 28 T cell receptor beta chains listed next were all sequenced from one sample in a study of T cells in Graves' hyperthyroidism and ophthalmopathy. RNA transcripts provided the source from which TCR beta CDR3 regions were amplified. Initially, a first-round RT-PCR of the TCR CDR3 employed the HTBI primer set. One entry per CDR3 protein results from TCRdb running MiXCR on the multiplex PCR reads. There are 750,000 to 950,000 distinct CDR3 sequences in the sample; more than 30% occur only once, and about 9% lies in the top ten. Sample: blood. Every receptor here comes from a man aged 18 to 29 with Graves' hyperthyroidism.

The chain joins TRBV25-1 to TRBJ1-1; 7 bases agree with TRBD1. This CDR3 is 16 amino acids long. Germline CDR1 and CDR2: MGHDK and SYGVNS. J was trimmed by 0 bases and V by 6 bases; bases with no gene match: 10. The chain's CDR3 is CASSVNRGTMNTEAFF. CDR3 in DNA: TGTGCCAGCAGCGTCAACAGGGGAACTATGAACACTGAAGCTTTCTTT.

As to this clonotype: A much larger clone differs by one base, so this may be a read error. J is TRBJ1-1 and V is TRBV2, with TRBD1 matching over 7 bases. Unmatched junction bases numbered 6, after V lost 8 bases and J lost 6 bases. Germline values: CDR1 SNHLY, CDR2 FYNNEI. CDR3 length equals 12 residues. CDR3 DNA: TGTGCCAGCCGTTACACAGGGGCTGAAGCTTTCTTT. Protein product: CASRYTGAEAFF.

This clonotype was picked up many times. V usage is TRBV7-9 and J usage is TRBJ1-2; D not certain. V lost 3 bases and J lost 6, with 5 bases in between. Germline CDR1 and CDR2: SEHNR and FQNEAQ (reference sequence). The CDR3 consists of 11 residues. The CDR3 DNA reads as TGTGCCAGCAGCTTCGGCCATGGCTACACCTTC. Translated, it gives CASSFGHGYTF.

This clonotype came up many times. This rearrangement joins TRBV2 to TRBJ1-2; TRBD1 agrees at 8 bases. This CDR3 has 13 residues. Germline V gene lookup returns CDR1 SNHLY and CDR2 FYNNEI. Germline trimming cut 6 bases from V and 8 bases from J; bases unmatched to any gene: 8. The CDR3 bases are TGTGCCAGCAGACTGGACAGGGACTCAGGCTACACCTTC. This translates into CASRLDRDSGYTF.

The chain uses TRBV20-1 and TRBJ1-2; a possible D gene is TRBD1 (6 bases). The CDR3 length is 14 residues. Germline CDR1 and CDR2: DFQATT and SNEGSKA (reference sequence). Trimming took 6 bases from V and 0 from J, leaving 14 bases between them. CDR3 region: CSAAEQGPNYGYTF. As DNA, the CDR3 is TGCAGTGCGGCAGAACAGGGTCCTAACTATGGCTACACCTTC.

A few counts support this clonotype. The CDR3 DNA sequence: TGTGCCAGCAGCGCCCTACAGGGAGACATAGGCGAGCAGTACTTC. This sequence encodes CASSALQGDIGEQYF. The gene calls are TRBV7-2 and TRBJ2-7, with D possibly TRBD1 on 6 matching bases. CDR3 length: 15 amino acids. CDR1 is SGHTA and CDR2 is FQGNSA in the germline V gene. Trimming removed 5 bases from V and 6 bases from J, with 20 bases in between. The full variable domain, completed using reference TRBV7-2 and TRBJ2-7, is GAGVSQSPSNKVTEKGKDVELRCDPISGHTALYWYRQSLGQGLEFLIYFQGNSAPDKSGLPSDRFSAERTGGSVSTLTIQRTQQEDSAVYLCASSALQGDIGEQYFGPGTRLTVT.

This clonotype has at least ten counts. V and J are TRBV19 and TRBJ1-5, with 8 bases lining up with TRBD1. V lost 5 bases, J lost 5 bases, and 17 bases stayed unmatched. Germline values: CDR1 LNHDA, CDR2 SQIVND (reference sequence). The CDR3 totals 18 residues. The CDR3 protein is CASSSFSRSGQGHQPQHF. Here the CDR3 DNA reads TGTGCCAGTAGTTCCTTCTCTCGCTCTGGACAGGGTCATCAGCCCCAGCATTTT.

The J gene is TRBJ1-4, the V gene TRBV2; no reliable D call. This CDR3 spans 13 amino acids. Germline V gene sequence: CDR1 SNHLY, CDR2 FYNNEI. V dropped 4 bases and J dropped 8 bases, with 11 bases sitting between them. CDR3 bases: TGTGCCAGCAGTGGCTGGGAAGGAGAAAAACTGTTTTTT. Translated, it gives CASSGWEGEKLFF.

The sample holds many counts of this clonotype. V is TRBV7-9 and J is TRBJ2-5; TRBD2 might be the D (6 bases). The length of the CDR3 is 15 residues. Trimming cost V 5 bases and J 3 bases, with 16 bases left between them. Germline V gives CDR1 SEHNR, CDR2 FQNEAQ (reference sequence). The CDR3 protein is CASSVTGTGEETQYF. Written as DNA, the CDR3 is TGTGCCAGCAGCGTAACCGGGACGGGGGAAGAGACCCAGTACTTC.

As DNA, the CDR3 is TGTGCCAGCAGGCGAGGACAGGGGAATTCACCCCTCCACTTT. Its protein product is CASRRGQGNSPLHF. The V and J genes are TRBV10-3 and TRBJ1-6; 9 bases match TRBD1. Germline V CDR1 and CDR2: ENHRY, SYGVKD. CDR3 length: 14 residues. V lost 10 bases to trimming and J lost 7 bases; unmatched junction nucleotides: 8.

This clonotype was seen at least ten times. V and J are TRBV20-1 and TRBJ2-7; D gene ambiguous. The V gene's germline CDR1 is DFQATT and CDR2 SNEGSKA (reference sequence). V shed 3 bases and J shed 9 bases, with 6 bases lying between them. This CDR3 contains 9 residues. The CDR3 protein is CSASSVQYF. CDR3 coding DNA: TGCAGTGCTAGCAGTGTGCAGTACTTC.

V usage is TRBV20-1 and J usage is TRBJ1-1, with D possibly TRBD1 on 5 matching bases. The CDR3 length is 13 residues. Trimming took 6 bases from V and 10 from J, leaving 21 bases between them. Germline V lookup: CDR1 DFQATT, CDR2 SNEGSKA (reference sequence). This CDR3 is CSASPGVQYVAFF. The CDR3 DNA sequence: TGCAGTGCGAGCCCGGGGGTGCAGTATGTAGCTTTCTTT.

This rearrangement joins TRBV6-5 to TRBJ1-3; no reliable D call. Trimming cost V 7 bases and J 0 bases, with 10 bases left between them. The CDR3 contains 14 residues. From germline, CDR1 is MNHEY and CDR2 SVGAGI. The CDR3 nucleotides read TGTGCCAGCACAGGTTCAAGCTCTGGAAACACCATATATTTT. Translating gives CASTGSSSGNTIYF.

This clonotype was counted once. The chain is built from TRBV29-1 and TRBJ1-3, with D tentatively TRBD1 (5 bases). Looked up from germline, CDR1 is SQVTM and CDR2 is ANQGSEA. This CDR3 contains 14 residues. Trimming removed 4 bases at V and 6 bases at J, with 16 bases between. The CDR3 here is CSVGAGDGANTIYF. The CDR3, as DNA: TGCAGCGTTGGGGCCGGGGACGGGGCAAACACCATATATTTT. The full variable domain, its missing parts supplied by reference TRBV29-1 and TRBJ1-3, is SAVISQKPSRDICQRGTSLTIQCQVDSQVTMMFWYRQQPGQSLTLIATANQGSEATYESGFVIDKFPISRPNLTFSTLTVSNMSPEDSSIYLCSVGAGDGANTIYFGEGSWLTVV.

The sample holds one count of this clonotype. At one of its ends the junction is not consistent with the germline gene, which may arise from a read error. The chain links TRBV20-1 to TRBJ1-1; D remains ambiguous. The CDR3 contains 15 residues. CDR1 is DFQATT and CDR2 is SNEGSKA in the germline V gene (reference sequence). The CDR3 coding sequence is TGCAGTGCTAGAGATGTTGGTGGCCCCCATGGGGAAGCTTCCTTT. It translates to CSARDVGGPHGEASF.

This rearrangement joins TRBV19 to TRBJ1-2; D is possibly TRBD1 (6 bases). V was trimmed by 4 bases and J by 2 bases, leaving 14 bases between them. The CDR3 loop spans 15 amino acids. Germline assignment: CDR1 LNHDA and CDR2 SQIVND (reference sequence). CDR3 in DNA: TGTGCCAGTAGTACCTCGGGGGCTGGGAACTATGGCTACACCTTC. As protein: CASSTSGAGNYGYTF.

This chain links TRBV6-1 with TRBJ2-7; the D gene is possibly TRBD2 (6 bases). The CDR3 extends over 11 amino acids. CDR1 is MNHNS and CDR2 is SASEGT in the germline V gene. Trimming stripped 8 bases from V and 6 bases from J, with 11 bases between. CDR3 amino acids: CASDGGGEQYF. In nucleotides, the CDR3 is TGTGCCAGCGATGGGGGAGGCGAGCAGTACTTC.

Ten or more counts support this clonotype. V gene TRBV29-1 combines with J gene TRBJ2-2; 8 bases agree with TRBD1. Per the germline V gene, CDR1 is SQVTM and CDR2 is ANQGSEA. Trimming took 6 bases from V and 6 from J; bases not matched to a gene: 9. The CDR3 is made up of 14 amino acids. CDR3 DNA: TGCAGCGTCCCGGACAGGGTTGGCTCCGGGGAGCTGTTTTTT. Amino acid sequence: CSVPDRVGSGELFF.

This clonotype was detected many times. The chain carries TRBV7-9 and TRBJ1-3; D is unclear. The V end was cut by 5 bases, the J end by 0 bases, with 8 bases between. Germline CDR1 and CDR2: SEHNR and FQNEAQ (reference sequence). The CDR3 spans 14 residues. CDR3 region: CASSRPPSGNTIYF. Here the CDR3 DNA reads TGTGCCAGCAGCCGTCCTCCCTCTGGAAACACCATATATTTT.

This clonotype occurred many times. V is TRBV20-1 and J is TRBJ1-1, with a tentative D call TRBD1 (6 bases). This CDR3 is built from 12 residues. The germline gives CDR1 DFQATT, CDR2 SNEGSKA (reference sequence). V was pared by 8 bases and J by 1 base, with 11 bases between. CDR3 sequence reads: CSFNRANTEAFF. CDR3 bases: TGCAGTTTCAACAGGGCGAACACTGAAGCTTTCTTT.

The chain carries TRBV29-1 and TRBJ2-6; D is perhaps TRBD1 (5 bases). V lost 1 base and J lost 8, with 9 bases in between. This CDR3 has 13 residues. The germline V gene encodes CDR1 SQVTM and CDR2 ANQGSEA. For the CDR3, the DNA is TGCAGCGTTGAAGGAGCAGGGCCCAACGTCCTGACTTTC. Translating gives CSVEGAGPNVLTF.

This clonotype was observed many times. The chain joins TRBV19 to TRBJ1-5, with a weak D call TRBD1 (5 bases). Per germline, CDR1 LNHDA and CDR2 SQIVND (reference sequence). The CDR3 totals 14 residues. The ends were cut back, 10 bases at V and 5 bases at J, with 18 bases in the middle. This chain's CDR3 is CATGTRVGDQPQHF. The CDR3 bases are TGTGCCACCGGGACGAGGGTCGGAGATCAGCCCCAGCATTTT.

This sequence joins TRBV10-2 and TRBJ1-1; D is unclear. V was shortened by 3 bases and J by 4 bases, with 12 bases between the two germline ends. The germline gives CDR1 WSHSY, CDR2 SAAADI. The CDR3 sequence is 14 residues long. The CDR3 DNA follows: TGCGCCAGCAGTGACCTCGGGCCGTTCACTGAAGCTTTCTTT. Its protein is CASSDLGPFTEAFF.

Comments on this clonotype: Possible read error: a much larger clone is one base away. V and J are TRBV29-1 and TRBJ1-1; D perhaps matches TRBD1 (6 bases). The ends were cut back, 4 bases at V and 1 base at J, with 10 bases in the middle. The germline CDR1 and CDR2 sequences are SQVTM and ANQGSEA. This CDR3 region has 13 residues. DNA of the CDR3: TGCAGCGTTGGGGGGGGGGCGAACACTGAAGCTTTCTTT. It is translated as CSVGGGANTEAFF. The entire variable domain, with the rest obtained from reference TRBV29-1 and TRBJ1-1, is as follows: SAVISQKPSRDICQRGTSLTIQCQVDSQVTMMFWYRQQPGQSLTLIATANQGSEATYESGFVIDKFPISRPNLTFSTLTVSNMSPEDSSIYLCSVGGGANTEAFFGQGTRLTVV.

This clonotype was seen many times. CDR3 sequence (DNA): TGCAGCGTTGTTCTAGCGGGGTACGAGCAGTACTTC. Translation gives CSVVLAGYEQYF. This rearrangement joins TRBV29-1 to TRBJ2-7, with TRBD2 identical over 9 bases. V trimming: 4 bases; J trimming: 4 bases; junction bases outside the gene matches: 2. Germline V gene sequence: CDR1 SQVTM, CDR2 ANQGSEA. This CDR3 contains 12 residues.

Only a few counts were recorded for this clonotype. This chain joins TRBV12-3 or TRBV12-4 and TRBJ1-4; D remains ambiguous. Trimming left V 2 bases short and J 5 bases short, with 6 bases between. CDR3 length: 13 residues. CDR3 loop: CASSLPGNEKLFF. The CDR3 DNA follows: TGTGCCAGCAGTTTACCCGGGAATGAAAAACTGTTTTTT.

This sequence joins TRBV7-2 and TRBJ2-2; no definite D call. Germline assignment: CDR1 SGHTA and CDR2 FQGNSA. The CDR3 consists of 14 residues. The ends were cut back, 5 bases at V and 4 bases at J, with 11 bases in the middle. CDR3 region: CASSTGVGTGELFF. As DNA, the CDR3 is TGTGCCAGCAGCACCGGCGTGGGCACCGGGGAGCTGTTTTTT.

Many counts were recorded for this clonotype. This chain joins TRBV7-8 and TRBJ1-1; D is uncertain. This CDR3 spans 13 amino acids. The V gene's germline CDR1 is SGHVS and CDR2 FQNEAQ. The germline V and J ends were trimmed by 5 bases and 7 bases, with 14 bases remaining between them. The CDR3 here is CASSNRPGGEAFF. The CDR3 nucleotides are TGTGCCAGCAGCAACCGACCGGGCGGTGAAGCTTTCTTT.